These 26 T cell receptor beta chains were sequenced from one sample in a study of human T cells and chemical hapten exposure. Each CDR3 protein is one row after TCRdb ran MiXCR on the RACE reads. The sample shows 150,000 to 200,000 distinct CDR3 sequences, around 30% of them seen only once. Specified time point: pre-sensitization, week 0. Described treatment: therapeutic diphenylcyclopropenone sensitization with weekly scalp DPC. This specimen was whole blood, taken in connection with sensitization to the hapten diphenylcyclopropenone (DPC). The source of these receptors is a woman younger than 45 with alopecia areata. Some clones in this sample may be carry-over from other donors' samples.

The chain recombines TRBV5-6 with TRBJ1-2, with 7 nucleotides matching TRBD1. Germline V gene data show CDR1 as SGHDT and CDR2 as YYEEEE. The CDR3 spans 13 residues. Unmatched junction bases numbered 2, after V lost 2 bases and J lost 4 bases. For the CDR3, the DNA is TGTGCCAGCAGCTTCGCAGGGGGCTATGGCTACACCTTC. Its translation: CASSFAGGYGYTF.

V is TRBV20-1 and J is TRBJ1-1; 8 bases line up with TRBD1. CDR1 is DFQATT and CDR2 is SNEGSKA in the germline V gene (reference sequence). Germline trimming cut 2 bases from V and 6 bases from J; bases unmatched to any gene: 8. The CDR3 runs to 14 residues. Here the CDR3 DNA reads TGCAGTGCTAGATCCGGTCAGGGGGCCGCTGAAGCTTTCTTT. Translating it yields CSARSGQGAAEAFF.

The chain joins TRBV20-1 to TRBJ1-1, with D possibly matching TRBD1 (5 bases). The CDR3 runs 19 residues. Germline values: CDR1 DFQATT, CDR2 SNEGSKA (reference sequence). V gave up 0 bases and J gave up 1 base, with 24 bases separating them. The DNA of the CDR3 is TGCAGTGCTAGAGATCGTCTCCCGGGGGTCACAGATCAGAACACTGAAGCTTTCTTT. Amino acids: CSARDRLPGVTDQNTEAFF.

This clonotype was seen only a few times. V usage is TRBV20-1 and J usage is TRBJ1-2; TRBD1 matches at 7 bases. This CDR3 has 13 residues. Trimming removed 6 bases from V and 5 bases from J; junction bases left unmatched: 9. Germline V lookup: CDR1 DFQATT, CDR2 SNEGSKA (reference sequence). Here the CDR3 reads CSAVTGQPYGYTF. The CDR3 DNA is TGCAGTGCCGTGACGGGACAGCCTTATGGCTACACCTTC.

The chain couples TRBV7-2 to TRBJ2-7; D might be TRBD1 (6 bases). Between the trimmed V and J ends, which lost 2 bases and 8 bases, there was a span of 10 bases. CDR3 length equals 12 residues. Germline CDR1 and CDR2: SGHTA and FQGNSA. CDR3 sequence reads: CASSLPQGQQYF. In DNA, the CDR3 is TGTGCCAGCAGCTTACCACAGGGCCAGCAGTACTTC. Supplemented by reference TRBV7-2 and TRBJ2-7, the full variable domain reads GAGVSQSPSNKVTEKGKDVELRCDPISGHTALYWYRQSLGQGLEFLIYFQGNSAPDKSGLPSDRFSAERTGGSVSTLTIQRTQQEDSAVYLCASSLPQGQQYFGPGTRLTVT.

The chain carries TRBV3-1 and TRBJ2-2; either TRBD1 or TRBD2 may fit D (6 bases each). The V end was cut by 0 bases, the J end by 5 bases, with 13 bases between. The V gene's germline CDR1 is LGHDT and CDR2 YNNKEL (reference sequence). CDR3 length: 16 amino acids. The CDR3, as DNA: TGTGCCAGCAGCCAAGATAGGGGGGCGCGGACCGGGGAGCTGTTTTTT. Protein: CASSQDRGARTGELFF.

This clonotype has only a few counts. This chain links TRBV7-9 with TRBJ1-2; D remains unclear. Trimming pared 8 bases from V and 6 bases from J, leaving 16 bases between. CDR1 and CDR2 from the germline V gene are SEHNR and FQNEAQ (reference sequence). The CDR3 loop spans 13 amino acids. The CDR3 nucleotides are TGTGCCAGCGACTCCAGCGGAATGGATGGCTACACCTTC. Translated, it gives CASDSSGMDGYTF.

This clonotype was observed a few times. This chain uses TRBV28 with TRBJ1-5, with 10 bases fitting TRBD1. Unmatched junction bases numbered 5, after V lost 6 bases and J lost 6 bases. This CDR3 is built from 14 residues. From germline, CDR1 is MDHEN and CDR2 SYDVKM. DNA for the CDR3: TGTGCCAGCAGAGGGACAGGGGCTATTCAGCCCCAGCATTTT. The encoded protein is CASRGTGAIQPQHF.

The chain carries TRBV4-2 and TRBJ1-6; D uncertain. Trimming stripped 1 base from V and 10 bases from J, with 14 bases between. Germline CDR1 and CDR2: LGHNA and YNFKEQ. The CDR3 spans 15 residues. This CDR3 is CASSQGTAVPSPLHF. The CDR3, as DNA: TGTGCCAGCAGCCAAGGGACGGCCGTCCCATCACCCCTCCACTTT.

This clonotype was found a few times. The chain carries TRBV29-1 and TRBJ2-3, with D unresolved. Germline CDR1 is SQVTM and CDR2 is ANQGSEA. Trimming left V 8 bases short and J 3 bases short, with 18 bases between. The CDR3 runs 14 residues. The CDR3 bases are TGCAGCTCCCAGGCCCAGATTAGTACAGATACGCAGTATTTT. Translation: CSSQAQISTDTQYF.

This clonotype has more than one count but fewer than ten. The chain recombines TRBV12-3 or TRBV12-4 with TRBJ2-1, with D maybe TRBD2 (6 bases). The V gene lost 6 bases and the J gene lost 6 bases, with 18 bases spanning the gap. This CDR3 has 15 amino acids. The CDR3 DNA follows: TGTGCCAGCAGGCTCCCAGGCGGGAAGTCCAATGAGCAGTTCTTC. Translation gives CASRLPGGKSNEQFF.

This chain uses TRBV3-1 with TRBJ2-5; 8 bases fit TRBD2. Germline V gene data show CDR1 as LGHDT and CDR2 as YNNKEL (reference sequence). V lost 6 bases and J lost 9; bases outside the gene matches: 15. The CDR3 is made up of 15 amino acids. CDR3 amino acids: CASSINRGGAEAQYF. In DNA, the CDR3 is TGTGCCAGCAGTATAAACCGGGGGGGAGCGGAGGCCCAGTACTTC.

As regards this clonotype: Germline is not matched at one junction end, which may reflect a read error. The J gene is TRBJ1-2, the V gene TRBV20-1, with 8 bases identical to TRBD1. Looked up from germline, CDR1 is DFQATT and CDR2 is SNEGSKA (reference sequence). This CDR3 has 14 amino acids. The CDR3 loop is CSATDRDRSPDSPF. CDR3 coding DNA: TGCAGTGCTACGGACAGGGACAGATCCCCAGATAGCCCCTTC.

This clonotype appeared a few times. The chain combines TRBV6-5 with TRBJ1-1, with D tentatively TRBD1 (5 bases). With 6 bases removed from V and 5 bases from J, the gap between germline ends came to 19 bases. CDR1 MNHEY and CDR2 SVGAGI come from the germline V gene. The CDR3 has 15 residues. The CDR3 loop reads CASSPPGGLVTEAFF. The CDR3 nucleotides are TGTGCCAGCAGCCCCCCGGGGGGGTTGGTAACTGAAGCTTTCTTT.

In this sample, this clonotype turned up many times. The chain employs TRBV20-1 and TRBJ2-3, with D unresolved. Germline lookup yields CDR1 DFQATT and CDR2 SNEGSKA (reference sequence). The CDR3 extends over 12 amino acids. Trimming removed 0 bases from V and 4 bases from J, with 5 bases in between. For the CDR3, the DNA is TGCAGTGCTAGAGATCCCCCAGATACGCAGTATTTT. Translating gives CSARDPPDTQYF.

The chain recombines TRBV28 with TRBJ1-2; TRBD1 is a possible D gene (6 bases). The CDR3 spans 15 residues. Per germline, CDR1 MDHEN and CDR2 SYDVKM. The V and J ends lost 6 bases and 5 bases respectively, with 19 bases between them. This CDR3 reads CASSLGGGAGYGYTF. DNA of the CDR3: TGTGCCAGCAGCCTTGGGGGGGGGGCTGGATATGGCTACACCTTC.

The V gene is TRBV20-1, the J gene TRBJ2-3; D call uncertain. Germline lookup yields CDR1 DFQATT and CDR2 SNEGSKA (reference sequence). The CDR3 has 13 residues. V lost 1 base and J lost 0, with 5 bases in between. In DNA, the CDR3 is TGCAGTGCTAGAGGTTCTAGCACAGATACGCAGTATTTT. Its translation: CSARGSSTDTQYF.

This clonotype was seen a few times. This rearrangement joins TRBV10-3 to TRBJ2-1, with 10 bases aligning to TRBD2. Germline V gene lookup returns CDR1 ENHRY and CDR2 SYGVKD. Trimming removed 7 bases from V and 6 bases from J; junction bases left unmatched: 3. This CDR3 is 13 amino acids long. The CDR3 DNA reads as TGTGCCATCAAGGGACTAGCGCCCAATGAGCAGTTCTTC. Amino acid sequence: CAIKGLAPNEQFF.

This clonotype was detected a few times. The chain employs TRBV4-2 and TRBJ2-5; D gene unclear. The length of the CDR3 is 13 residues. Trimming took 4 bases from V and 7 from J, leaving 13 bases between them. Per the germline V gene, CDR1 is LGHNA and CDR2 is YNFKEQ. The CDR3: CASSLDKEGTQYF. Here the CDR3 DNA reads TGTGCCAGCAGCCTAGATAAAGAAGGGACCCAGTACTTC.

As concerns this clonotype: At one of its ends the junction is not consistent with the germline gene, which may arise from a read error. The genes are TRBV20-1 and TRBJ1-4, with 9 bases fitting TRBD1. The germline CDR1 and CDR2 sequences are DFQATT and SNEGSKA (reference sequence). This CDR3 has 16 amino acids. The CDR3 here is CSATRKAGTGNEKLFF. In DNA form, the CDR3 reads TGCAGCGCTACGAGGAAGGCTGGGACAGGGAATGAAAAACTGTTTTTT.

Details on this clonotype: Since no conserved phenylalanine or tryptophan closes the CDR3, a read error is the likely cause. The rearrangement links TRBV11-3 to TRBJ2-1, with 9 bases that match TRBD2. CDR3 length: 16 amino acids. The junction had 8 bases not matched to a gene; V was cut back by 4 bases and J by 4 bases. CDR1 and CDR2 from the germline V gene are SGHNT and YENEEA. The CDR3 region has the DNA TGTGCCAGCAGCTACCCGGGACTAGCTGTATACAATGAGCAGTTCTAC. Encoded protein: CASSYPGLAVYNEQFY.

The chain recombines TRBV5-1 with TRBJ2-1; TRBD2 might be the D (5 bases). The CDR3 covers 14 residues. Looked up from germline, CDR1 is SGHRS and CDR2 is YFSETQ. The ends were cut back, 0 bases at V and 3 bases at J, with 7 bases in the middle. The chain's CDR3 is CASSLDGIYNEQFF. DNA of the CDR3: TGCGCCAGCAGCTTGGACGGGATCTACAATGAGCAGTTCTTC.

In this sample, this clonotype turned up a few times. The V and J genes are TRBV10-3 and TRBJ2-2; no clear D gene. The CDR3 is 13 amino acids. V was pared by 11 bases and J by 0 bases, with 10 bases between. Germline V lookup: CDR1 ENHRY, CDR2 SYGVKD. The CDR3 region is CAATDPNTGELFF. CDR3 bases: TGTGCCGCCACCGACCCGAACACCGGGGAGCTGTTTTTT.

The chain couples TRBV2 to TRBJ2-3, with 7 bases matching TRBD2. The length of the CDR3 is 17 residues. CDR1 is SNHLY, CDR2 FYNNEI, per germline. V trimming: 6 bases; J trimming: 5 bases; junction bases outside the gene matches: 17. CDR3 sequence reads: CASSDLRAGWEIDTQYF. The CDR3 DNA reads as TGTGCCAGCAGCGACCTAAGAGCGGGGTGGGAAATAGATACGCAGTATTTT.

This clonotype was observed a handful of times. The V gene is TRBV29-1, the J gene TRBJ2-7; D may match TRBD1 or TRBD2 (6 bases each). V shed 4 bases and J shed 0 bases, with 16 bases lying between them. The CDR3 is 15 amino acids. In germline, CDR1 is SQVTM, CDR2 ANQGSEA. CDR3 sequence (DNA): TGCAGCGTTGCCGGGGGCTCTGGGAGCTCCTACGAGCAGTACTTC. Protein product: CSVAGGSGSSYEQYF.

J is TRBJ1-1 and V is TRBV6-1; D not resolved. The CDR3 extends over 12 amino acids. CDR1 is MNHNS, CDR2 SASEGT, per germline. Trimming pared 7 bases from V and 7 bases from J, leaving 13 bases between. CDR3 sequence (DNA): TGTGCCAGCATCCGGCCCGCGCGTGAAGCTTTCTTT. Translating gives CASIRPAREAFF.